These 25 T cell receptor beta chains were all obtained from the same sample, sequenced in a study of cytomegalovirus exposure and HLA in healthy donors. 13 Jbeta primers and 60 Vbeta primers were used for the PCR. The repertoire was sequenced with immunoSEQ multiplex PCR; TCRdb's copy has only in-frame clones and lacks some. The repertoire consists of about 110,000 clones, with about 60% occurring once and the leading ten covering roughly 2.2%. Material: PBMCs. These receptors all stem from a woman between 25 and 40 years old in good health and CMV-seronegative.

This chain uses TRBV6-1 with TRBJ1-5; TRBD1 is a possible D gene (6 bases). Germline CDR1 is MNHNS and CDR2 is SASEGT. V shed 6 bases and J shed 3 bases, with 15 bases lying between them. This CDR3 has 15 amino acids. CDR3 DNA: TGTGCCAGCAGACTTACAGGGAGCAACAATCAGCCCCAGCATTTT. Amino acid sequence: CASRLTGSNNQPQHF.

This chain's CDR3 is CASSLAETGHEQFF. The DNA for the CDR3 is TGTGCCAGCAGCTTAGCTGAGACAGGCCATGAGCAGTTCTTC. The V gene is TRBV7-9, the J gene TRBJ2-1; perhaps TRBD1 as D (6 bases). The CDR3 extends over 14 amino acids. Trimming removed 0 bases at V and 8 bases at J, with 11 bases between. From germline, CDR1 is SEHNR and CDR2 FQNEAQ (reference sequence).

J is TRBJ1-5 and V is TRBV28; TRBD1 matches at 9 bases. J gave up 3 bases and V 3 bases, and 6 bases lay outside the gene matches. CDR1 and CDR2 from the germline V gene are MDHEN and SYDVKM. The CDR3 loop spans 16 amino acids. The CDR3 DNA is TGTGCCAGCAGTTTCTACCGGGACAGGGTCAATCAGCCCCAGCATTTT. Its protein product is CASSFYRDRVNQPQHF.

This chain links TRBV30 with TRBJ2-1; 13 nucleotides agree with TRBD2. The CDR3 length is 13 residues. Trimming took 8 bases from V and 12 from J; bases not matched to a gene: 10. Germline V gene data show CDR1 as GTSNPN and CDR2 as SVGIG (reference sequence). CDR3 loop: CAGLAGENVGQFF. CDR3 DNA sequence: TGTGCCGGACTAGCGGGAGAGAATGTGGGGCAGTTCTTC.

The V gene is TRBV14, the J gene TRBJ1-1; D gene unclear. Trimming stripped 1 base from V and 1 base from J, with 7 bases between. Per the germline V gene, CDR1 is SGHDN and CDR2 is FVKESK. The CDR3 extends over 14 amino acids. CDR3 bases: TGTGCCAGCAGCCAAGCAACAGCGAACACTGAAGCTTTCTTT. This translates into CASSQATANTEAFF.

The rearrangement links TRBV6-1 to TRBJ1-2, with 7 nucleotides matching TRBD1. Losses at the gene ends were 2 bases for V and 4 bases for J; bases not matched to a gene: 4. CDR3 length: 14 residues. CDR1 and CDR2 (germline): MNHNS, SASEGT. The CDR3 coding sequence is TGTGCCAGCAGTGAAAGGGGGACAGTCTATGGCTACACCTTC. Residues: CASSERGTVYGYTF.

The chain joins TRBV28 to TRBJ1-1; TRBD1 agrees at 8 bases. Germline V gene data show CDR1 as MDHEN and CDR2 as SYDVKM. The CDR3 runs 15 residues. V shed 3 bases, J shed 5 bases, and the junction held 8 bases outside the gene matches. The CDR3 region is CASSLSTGGGTEAFF. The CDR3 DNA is TGTGCCAGCAGTTTGTCCACAGGGGGTGGTACTGAAGCTTTCTTT.

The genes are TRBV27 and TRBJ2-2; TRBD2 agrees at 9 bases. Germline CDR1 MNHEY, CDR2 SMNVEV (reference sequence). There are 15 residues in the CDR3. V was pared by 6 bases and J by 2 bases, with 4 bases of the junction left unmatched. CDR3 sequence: CASSRLAVNTGELFF. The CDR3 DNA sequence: TGTGCCAGCAGCCGACTAGCGGTAAACACCGGGGAGCTGTTTTTT.

For the CDR3, the DNA is TGCGCCAGCAGCTCAGGACTAGCGGCTAGCACAGATACGCAGTATTTT. It is translated as CASSSGLAASTDTQYF. J is TRBJ2-3 and V is TRBV5-1, with 10 bases identical to TRBD2. Trimming removed 3 bases from V and 0 bases from J; junction bases left unmatched: 4. The CDR3 contains 16 residues. Germline V gene lookup returns CDR1 SGHRS and CDR2 YFSETQ.

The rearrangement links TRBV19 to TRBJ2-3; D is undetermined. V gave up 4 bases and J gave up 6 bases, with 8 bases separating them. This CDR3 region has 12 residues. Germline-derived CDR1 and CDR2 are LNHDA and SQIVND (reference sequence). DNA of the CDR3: TGTGCCAGTAGTAACCCCAGGGATACGCAGTATTTT. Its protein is CASSNPRDTQYF.

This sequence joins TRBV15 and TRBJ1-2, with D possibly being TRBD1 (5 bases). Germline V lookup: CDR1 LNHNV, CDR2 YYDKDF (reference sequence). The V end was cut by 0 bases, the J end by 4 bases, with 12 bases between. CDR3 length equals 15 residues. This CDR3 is CATSRDYGGGYGYTF. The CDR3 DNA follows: TGTGCCACCAGCAGAGATTACGGGGGAGGCTATGGCTACACCTTC.

The CDR3 coding sequence is TGTGCCAGCAGTGGGGACAGGCGAATTTCACCCCTCCACTTT. Translated, it gives CASSGDRRISPLHF. This sequence joins TRBV6-1 and TRBJ1-6; 8 bases agree with TRBD1. Germline assignment: CDR1 MNHNS and CDR2 SASEGT. Losses at the gene ends were 4 bases for V and 9 bases for J; bases not matched to a gene: 5. The CDR3 runs to 14 residues.

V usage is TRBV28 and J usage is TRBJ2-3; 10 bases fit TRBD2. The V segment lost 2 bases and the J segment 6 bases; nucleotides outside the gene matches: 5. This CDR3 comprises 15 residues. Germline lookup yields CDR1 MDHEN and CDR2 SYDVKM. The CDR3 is CASSLLAGEGDTQYF. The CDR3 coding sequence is TGTGCCAGCAGTTTACTAGCGGGAGAGGGGGATACGCAGTATTTT.

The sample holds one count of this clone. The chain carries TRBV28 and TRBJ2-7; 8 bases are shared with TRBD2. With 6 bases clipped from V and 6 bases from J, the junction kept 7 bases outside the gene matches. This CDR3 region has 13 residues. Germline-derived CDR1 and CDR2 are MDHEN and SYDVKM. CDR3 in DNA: TGTGCCAGCAGCGACGGGGGACTAGTCGAGCAGTACTTC. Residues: CASSDGGLVEQYF. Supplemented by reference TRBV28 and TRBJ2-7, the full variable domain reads DVKVTQSSRYLVKRTGEKVFLECVQDMDHENMFWYRQDPGLGLRLIYFSYDVKMKEKGDIPEGYSVSREKKERFSLILESASTNQTSMYLCASSDGGLVEQYFGPGTRLTVT.

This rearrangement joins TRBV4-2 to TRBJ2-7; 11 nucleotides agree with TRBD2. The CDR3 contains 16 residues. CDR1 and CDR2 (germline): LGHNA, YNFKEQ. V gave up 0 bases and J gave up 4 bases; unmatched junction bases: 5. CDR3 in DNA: TGTGCCAGCAGCCAAGATTCGACTAGCGGGATGTACGAGCAGTACTTC. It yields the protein CASSQDSTSGMYEQYF.

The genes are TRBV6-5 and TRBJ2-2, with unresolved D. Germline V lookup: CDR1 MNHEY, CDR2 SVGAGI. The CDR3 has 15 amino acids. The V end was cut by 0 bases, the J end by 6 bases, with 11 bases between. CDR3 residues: CASSYSPGVPGELFF. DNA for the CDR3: TGTGCCAGCAGTTACTCCCCCGGAGTCCCCGGGGAGCTGTTTTTT.

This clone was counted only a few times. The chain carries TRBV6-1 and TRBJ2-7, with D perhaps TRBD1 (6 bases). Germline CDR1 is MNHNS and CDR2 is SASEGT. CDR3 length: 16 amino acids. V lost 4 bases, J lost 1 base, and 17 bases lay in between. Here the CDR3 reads CASSVPGVGASYEQYF. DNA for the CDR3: TGTGCCAGCAGTGTCCCTGGTGTGGGGGCTTCCTACGAGCAGTACTTC.

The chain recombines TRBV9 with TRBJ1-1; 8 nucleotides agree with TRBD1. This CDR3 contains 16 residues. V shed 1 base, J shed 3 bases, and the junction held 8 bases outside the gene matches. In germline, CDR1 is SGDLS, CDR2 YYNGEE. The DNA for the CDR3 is TGTGCCAGCAGCGTACTATCACAGGGGGGAGACACTGAAGCTTTCTTT. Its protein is CASSVLSQGGDTEAFF.

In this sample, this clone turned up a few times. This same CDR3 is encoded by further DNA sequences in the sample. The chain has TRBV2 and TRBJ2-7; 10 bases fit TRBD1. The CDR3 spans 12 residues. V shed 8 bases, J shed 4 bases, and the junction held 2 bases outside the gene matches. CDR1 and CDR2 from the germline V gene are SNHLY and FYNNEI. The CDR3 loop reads CASRDRGYEQYF. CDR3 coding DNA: TGTGCCAGCCGGGACAGGGGATACGAGCAGTACTTC.

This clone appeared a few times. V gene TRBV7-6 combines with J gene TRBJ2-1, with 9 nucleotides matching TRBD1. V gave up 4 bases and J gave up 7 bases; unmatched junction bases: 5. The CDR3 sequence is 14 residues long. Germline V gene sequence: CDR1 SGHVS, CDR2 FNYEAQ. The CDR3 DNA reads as TGTGCCAGCAGCTCCCACAGGGGGCAAAATGAGCAGTTCTTC. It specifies CASSSHRGQNEQFF. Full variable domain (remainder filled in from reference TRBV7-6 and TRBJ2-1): GAGVSQSPRYKVTKRGQDVALRCDPISGHVSLYWYRQALGQGPEFLTYFNYEAQQDKSGLPNDRFSAERPEGSISTLTIQRTEQRDSAMYRCASSSHRGQNEQFFGPGTRLTVL.

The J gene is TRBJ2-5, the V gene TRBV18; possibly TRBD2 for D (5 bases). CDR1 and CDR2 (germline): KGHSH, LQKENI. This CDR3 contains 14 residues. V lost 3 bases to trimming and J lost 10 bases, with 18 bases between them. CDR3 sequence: CASSPPDGGPFQYF. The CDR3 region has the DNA TGTGCCAGCTCACCTCCTGATGGAGGCCCTTTCCAGTACTTC.

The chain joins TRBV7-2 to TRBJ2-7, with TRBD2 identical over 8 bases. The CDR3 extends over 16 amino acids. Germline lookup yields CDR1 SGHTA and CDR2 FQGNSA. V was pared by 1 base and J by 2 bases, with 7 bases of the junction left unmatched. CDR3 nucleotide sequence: TGTGCCAGCAGCTTAGTTGCTAGCGGGCCTACCTACGAGCAGTACTTC. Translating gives CASSLVASGPTYEQYF.

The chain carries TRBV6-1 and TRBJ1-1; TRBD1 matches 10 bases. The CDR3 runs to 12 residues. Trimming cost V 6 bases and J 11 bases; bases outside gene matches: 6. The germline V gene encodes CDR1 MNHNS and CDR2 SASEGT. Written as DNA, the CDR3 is TGTGCCAGCAGCGACAGGGGGCTCGAGGCTTTCTTT. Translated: CASSDRGLEAFF.

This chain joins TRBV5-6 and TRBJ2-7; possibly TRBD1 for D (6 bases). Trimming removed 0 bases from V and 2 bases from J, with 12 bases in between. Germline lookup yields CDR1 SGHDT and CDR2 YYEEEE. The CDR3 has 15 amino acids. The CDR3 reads CASSLVWDKPYEQYF. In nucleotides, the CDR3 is TGTGCCAGCAGCTTGGTCTGGGACAAGCCCTACGAGCAGTACTTC. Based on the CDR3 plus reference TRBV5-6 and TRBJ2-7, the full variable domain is DAGVTQSPTHLIKTRGQQVTLRCSPKSGHDTVSWYQQALGQGPQFIFQYYEEEERQRGNFPDRFSGHQFPNYSSELNVNALLLGDSALYLCASSLVWDKPYEQYFGPGTRLTVT.

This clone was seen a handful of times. CDR3 nucleotide sequence: TGTGCCAGCTCACCGAGGCTAGCGTTCACCGGGGAGCTGTTTTTT. Amino acid sequence: CASSPRLAFTGELFF. V gene TRBV18 combines with J gene TRBJ2-2; D is perhaps TRBD2 (6 bases). The CDR3 loop spans 15 amino acids. Trimming left V 3 bases short and J 4 bases short, with 12 bases between. Per germline, CDR1 KGHSH and CDR2 LQKENI.